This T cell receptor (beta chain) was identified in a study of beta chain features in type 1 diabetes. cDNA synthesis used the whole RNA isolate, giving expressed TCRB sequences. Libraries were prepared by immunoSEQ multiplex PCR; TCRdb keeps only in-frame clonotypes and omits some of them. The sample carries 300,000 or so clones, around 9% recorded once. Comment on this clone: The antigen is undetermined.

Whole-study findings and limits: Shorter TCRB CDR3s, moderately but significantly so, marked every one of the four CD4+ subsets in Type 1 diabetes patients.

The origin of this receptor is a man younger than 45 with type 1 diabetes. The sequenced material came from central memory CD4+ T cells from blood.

CDR3 amino acids: CASSQDRTTGIYNEQFF. The CDR3 DNA follows: TGCGCCAGCAGCCAAGATAGGACAACAGGGATCTACAATGAGCAGTTCTTC. V usage is TRBV4-3 and J usage is TRBJ2-1; tentatively, D is TRBD1 (6 bases). There are 17 residues in the CDR3. V gave up 0 bases and J gave up 3 bases, with 15 bases separating them. Germline V gene sequence: CDR1 LGHNA, CDR2 YSLEER.